This T cell receptor beta chain was captured in a study of CD8 T cells in ankylosing spondylitis. The CDR3 sequence is 15 residues long. The germline CDR1 and CDR2 sequences are SGHRS and YFSETQ. Deletions cut 4 bases from V and 0 bases from J, with 11 bases between. This clonotype was detected ten times or more. TCRdb fed the 5' RACE reads into MiXCR, producing one record per CDR3 protein. The sample shows 200,000 to 300,000 distinct CDR3 sequences, roughly 10% of them seen only once. The V call is TRBV5-1, the J call TRBJ2-1, with a possible D match to TRBD2 (6 bases). Sequenced material: blood, either unsorted or a sorted T cell fraction (not recorded which). This TCR derives from a male donor with ankylosing spondylitis or in good health (not recorded which). Here the CDR3 reads CASSPGTGSYNEQFF. The CDR3 DNA follows: TGCGCCAGCAGCCCCGGGACTGGCTCCTACAATGAGCAGTTCTTC. The full variable domain, completed using reference TRBV5-1 and TRBJ2-1, is KAGVTQTPRYLIKTRGQQVTLSCSPISGHRSVSWYQQTPGQGLQFLFEYFSETQRNKGNFPGRFSGRQFSNSRSEMNVSTLELGDSALYLCASSPGTGSYNEQFFGPGTRLTVL.